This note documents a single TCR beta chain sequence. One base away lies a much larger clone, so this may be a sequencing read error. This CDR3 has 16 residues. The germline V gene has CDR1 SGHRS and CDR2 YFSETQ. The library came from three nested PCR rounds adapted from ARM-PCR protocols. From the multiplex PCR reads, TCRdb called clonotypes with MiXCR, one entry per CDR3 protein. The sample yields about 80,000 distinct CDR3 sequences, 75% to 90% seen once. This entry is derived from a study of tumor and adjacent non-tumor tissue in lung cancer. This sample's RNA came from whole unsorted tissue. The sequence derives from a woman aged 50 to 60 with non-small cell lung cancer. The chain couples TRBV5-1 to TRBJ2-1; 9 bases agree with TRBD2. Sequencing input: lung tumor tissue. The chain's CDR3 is CVSSLRAAGGYNEQFF. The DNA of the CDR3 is TGCGTCAGCAGCTTGAGGGCAGCGGGAGGTTACAATGAGCAGTTCTTC. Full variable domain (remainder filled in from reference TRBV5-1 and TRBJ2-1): KAGVTQTPRYLIKTRGQQVTLSCSPISGHRSVSWYQQTPGQGLQFLFEYFSETQRNKGNFPGRFSGRQFSNSRSEMNVSTLELGDSALYLCVSSLRAAGGYNEQFFGPGTRLTVL.